The entry below gives a single TCR beta chain sequence along with its context. The entry originates in a study of blood T cell repertoires in COVID-19. Study-level information: Donors in the United States, Italy and Spain gave samples during acute or convalescent COVID-19. The cDNA or gDNA used as material had been derived from T cells, B-cell-depleted T cells, or PBMCs.

The CDR3 loop spans 17 amino acids. With 7 bases removed from V and 8 bases from J, the gap between germline ends came to 24 bases. CDR1 and CDR2 from the germline V gene are MDHEN and SYDVKM. Authors' methods: Cell counts per sample came from amplifying reference gene primers. The table came from immunoSEQ multiplex PCR; TCRdb's copy has only in-frame clones and leaves some out. That table furnishes V, J and clone size, whereas the DNA furnished D and trimming. The repertoire holds hundreds of thousands of clones, with less than 85% as singletons. The V gene is TRBV28, the J gene TRBJ1-6; D is undetermined. The sample consisted of peripheral blood. This clonotype was obtained from a woman aged 18-35 years with acute or convalescent COVID-19. As DNA, the CDR3 is TGTGCCAGCAACCCTTCCCTAAGACATACCTGGGATTCACCCCTCCACTTT. This sequence encodes CASNPSLRHTWDSPLHF. Complete variable domain (other parts from reference TRBV28 and TRBJ1-6): DVKVTQSSRYLVKRTGEKVFLECVQDMDHENMFWYRQDPGLGLRLIYFSYDVKMKEKGDIPEGYSVSREKKERFSLILESASTNQTSMYLCASNPSLRHTWDSPLHFGNGTRLTVT.